The entry below describes one T cell receptor (beta chain). Its antigen is unknown. The data were produced by immunoSEQ multiplex PCR, yet TCRdb's version contains in-frame clones alone and is incomplete. The sample lists about 92,000 clones, under 85% occurring once. The CDR3 consists of 14 residues. CDR1 and CDR2 from the germline V gene are KGHSH and LQKENI. V was shortened by 1 base and J by 5 bases, with 9 bases between the two germline ends. The sample is drawn from a study of PD-1 blockade in classical Hodgkin lymphoma. Background on the study: Intravenous nivolumab at 3 mg/kg was given to patients every 2 weeks.

The time point was: cycle 4 day 1 (C4D1), after 5 to 7 weeks of nivolumab. Each patient's relapse followed autologous stem cell transplantation, and brentuximab vedotin exposure varied. General observations from the study: Newly diagnosed patients were reported to start with lower TCR diversity than healthy donors. By C4D1 there was a significant rise in CD4+ TCR diversity but not in CD8+ TCR diversity.

The source was peripheral blood mononuclear cells (PBMCs), collected before the fourth cycle of nivolumab. V and J are TRBV18 and TRBJ2-1; D is perhaps TRBD1 (6 bases). This TCR was sampled from a human donor with classical Hodgkin lymphoma. The CDR3 bases are TGTGCCAGCTCACCACTGGGACATAACAATGAGCAGTTCTTC. Its protein product is CASSPLGHNNEQFF.